Listed here is a single TCR beta chain. Its antigen remains unknown. This sample is part of a study of response to subunit inactivated influenza vaccine. Notes on the study in general: The study's authors posited that every seasonal influenza vaccination enlists few new T cells.

TCRdb reprocessed the RT-PCR reads via MiXCR and lists one record per CDR3 protein. The sample has some 800,000 distinct CDR3 sequences; 21% are singletons. Specimen: PBMCs from blood, collected around 5 days after vaccination. The source is a man over 45 who received an inactivated influenza vaccine.

The CDR3 sequence is CATSRPTGATYEQYF. The CDR3 bases are TGTGCCACCAGCAGACCCACGGGGGCCACCTACGAGCAGTACTTC. This rearrangement joins TRBV15 to TRBJ2-7; D may correspond to TRBD1 or TRBD2 (6 bases each). Germline CDR1 is LNHNV and CDR2 is YYDKDF (reference sequence). V was shortened by 2 bases and J by 2 bases, with 13 bases between the two germline ends. CDR3 length: 15 amino acids.